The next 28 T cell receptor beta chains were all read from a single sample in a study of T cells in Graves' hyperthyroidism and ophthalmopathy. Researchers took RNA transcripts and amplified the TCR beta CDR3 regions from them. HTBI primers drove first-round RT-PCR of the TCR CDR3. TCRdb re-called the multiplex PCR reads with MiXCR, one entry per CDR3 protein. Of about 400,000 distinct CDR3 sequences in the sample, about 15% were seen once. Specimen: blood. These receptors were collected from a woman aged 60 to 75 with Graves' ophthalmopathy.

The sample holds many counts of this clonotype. The DNA of the CDR3 is TGCGCCAGCAGCCATGCTTCGCGTACCGGGGAGCTGTTTTTT. Translating it yields CASSHASRTGELFF. The chain is built from TRBV4-1 and TRBJ2-2; D is uncertain. V lost 3 bases, J lost 5 bases, and 10 bases lay in between. The CDR3 has 14 amino acids. Per the germline V gene, CDR1 is MGHRA and CDR2 is YSYEKL.

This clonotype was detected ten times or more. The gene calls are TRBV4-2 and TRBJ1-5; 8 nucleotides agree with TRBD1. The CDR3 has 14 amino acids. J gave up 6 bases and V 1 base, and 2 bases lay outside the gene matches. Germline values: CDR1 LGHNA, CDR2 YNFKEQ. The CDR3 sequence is CASSQGTGPQPQHF. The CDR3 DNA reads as TGTGCCAGCAGCCAAGGGACAGGGCCTCAGCCCCAGCATTTT.

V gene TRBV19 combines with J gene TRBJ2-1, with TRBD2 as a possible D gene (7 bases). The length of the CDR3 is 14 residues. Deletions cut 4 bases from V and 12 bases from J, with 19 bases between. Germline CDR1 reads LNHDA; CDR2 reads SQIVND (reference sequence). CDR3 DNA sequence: TGTGCCAGTAGTACCCGCGGTGGGGGCGGGAGGCAGTTCTTC. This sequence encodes CASSTRGGGGRQFF.

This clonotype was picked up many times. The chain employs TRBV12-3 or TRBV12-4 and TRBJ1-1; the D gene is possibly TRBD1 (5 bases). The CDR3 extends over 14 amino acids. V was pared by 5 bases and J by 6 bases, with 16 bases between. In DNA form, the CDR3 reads TGTGCCAGCAGTCGCCGGGACGGCCTTGCTGAAGCTTTCTTT. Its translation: CASSRRDGLAEAFF.

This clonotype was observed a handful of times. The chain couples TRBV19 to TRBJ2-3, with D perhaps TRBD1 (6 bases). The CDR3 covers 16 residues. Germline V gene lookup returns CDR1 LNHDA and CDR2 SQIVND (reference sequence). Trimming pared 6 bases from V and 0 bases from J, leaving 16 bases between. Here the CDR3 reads CASRTPGTTSTDTQYF. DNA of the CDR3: TGTGCCAGTAGAACCCCCGGGACAACTAGCACAGATACGCAGTATTTT.

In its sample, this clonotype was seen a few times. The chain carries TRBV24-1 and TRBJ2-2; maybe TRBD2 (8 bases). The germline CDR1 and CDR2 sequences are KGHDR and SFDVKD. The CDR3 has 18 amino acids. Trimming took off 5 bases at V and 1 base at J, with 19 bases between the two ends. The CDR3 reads CATSGRQGLAGNTGELFF. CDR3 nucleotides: TGTGCCACCAGTGGAAGACAGGGCCTAGCGGGGAACACCGGGGAGCTGTTTTTT.

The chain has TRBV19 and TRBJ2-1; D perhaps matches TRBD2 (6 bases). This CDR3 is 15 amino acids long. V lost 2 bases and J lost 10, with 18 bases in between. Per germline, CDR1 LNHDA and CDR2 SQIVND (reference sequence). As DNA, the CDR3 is TGTGCCAGTAGTATACCAGGCCTAGCGACTGGGGAGCAGTTCTTC. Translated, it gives CASSIPGLATGEQFF. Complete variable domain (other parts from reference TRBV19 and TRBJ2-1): DGGITQSPKYLFRKEGQNVTLSCEQNLNHDAMYWYRQDPGQGLRLIYYSQIVNDFQKGDIAEGYSVSREKKESFPLTVTSAQKNPTAFYLCASSIPGLATGEQFFGPGTRLTVL.

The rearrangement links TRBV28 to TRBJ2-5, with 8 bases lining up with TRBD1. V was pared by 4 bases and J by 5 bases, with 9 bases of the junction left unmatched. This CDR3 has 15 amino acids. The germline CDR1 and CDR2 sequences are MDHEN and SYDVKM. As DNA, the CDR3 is TGTGCCAGCAGTTCGCCGGACAGGGTGTATGAGACCCAGTACTTC. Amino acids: CASSSPDRVYETQYF.

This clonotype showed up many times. CDR3 sequence reads: CAMGERYEQYF. CDR3 DNA: TGTGCCATGGGAGAGAGGTACGAGCAGTACTTC. The V and J genes are TRBV2 and TRBJ2-7; D may be TRBD2 (5 bases). Germline lookup yields CDR1 SNHLY and CDR2 FYNNEI. The germline V and J ends were trimmed by 10 bases and 4 bases, with 11 bases remaining between them. This CDR3 has 11 residues.

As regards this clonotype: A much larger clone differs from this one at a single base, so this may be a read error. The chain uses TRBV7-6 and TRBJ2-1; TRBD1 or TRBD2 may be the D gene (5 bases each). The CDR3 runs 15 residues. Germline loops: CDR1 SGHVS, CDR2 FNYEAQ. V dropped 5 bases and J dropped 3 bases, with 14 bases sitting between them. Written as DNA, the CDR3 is TGTGCCAGCAGCAGGGACGGGGTTGGCTACAATGAGCAGTTCTTC. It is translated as CASSRDGVGYNEQFF. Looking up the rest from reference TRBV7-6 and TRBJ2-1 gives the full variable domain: GAGVSQSPRYKVTKRGQDVALRCDPISGHVSLYWYRQALGQGPEFLTYFNYEAQQDKSGLPNDRFSAERPEGSISTLTIQRTEQRDSAMYRCASSRDGVGYNEQFFGPGTRLTVL.

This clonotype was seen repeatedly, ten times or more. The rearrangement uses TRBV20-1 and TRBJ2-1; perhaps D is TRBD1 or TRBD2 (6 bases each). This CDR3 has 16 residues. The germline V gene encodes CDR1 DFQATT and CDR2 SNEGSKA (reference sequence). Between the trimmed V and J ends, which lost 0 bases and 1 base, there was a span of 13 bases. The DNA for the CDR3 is TGCAGTGCTAGAGATTCGGGGGCCAAGTCCTACAATGAGCAGTTCTTC. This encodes CSARDSGAKSYNEQFF.

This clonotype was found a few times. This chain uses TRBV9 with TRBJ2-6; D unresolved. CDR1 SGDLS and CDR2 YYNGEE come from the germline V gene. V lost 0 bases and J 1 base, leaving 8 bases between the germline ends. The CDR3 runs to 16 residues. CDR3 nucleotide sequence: TGTGCCAGCAGCGTAGCTATAGGGTCTGGGGCCAACGTCCTGACTTTC. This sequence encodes CASSVAIGSGANVLTF.

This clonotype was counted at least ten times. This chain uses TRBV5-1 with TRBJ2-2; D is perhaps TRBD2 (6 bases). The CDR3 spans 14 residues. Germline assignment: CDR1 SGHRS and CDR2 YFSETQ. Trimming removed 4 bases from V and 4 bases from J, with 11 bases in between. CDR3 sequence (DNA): TGCGCCAGCAGCCCTTTCGGGGGCACCGGGGAGCTGTTTTTT. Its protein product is CASSPFGGTGELFF.

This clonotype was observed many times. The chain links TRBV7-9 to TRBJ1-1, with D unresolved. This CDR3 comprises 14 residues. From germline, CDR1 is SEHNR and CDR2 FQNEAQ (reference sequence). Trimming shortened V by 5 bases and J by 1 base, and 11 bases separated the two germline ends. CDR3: CASSPFRPNTEAFF. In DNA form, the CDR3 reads TGTGCCAGCAGCCCGTTCCGACCGAACACTGAAGCTTTCTTT.

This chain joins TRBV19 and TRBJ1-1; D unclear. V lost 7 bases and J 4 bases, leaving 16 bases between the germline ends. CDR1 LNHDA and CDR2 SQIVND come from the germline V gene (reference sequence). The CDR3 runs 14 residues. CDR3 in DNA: TGTGCCAGTACCCAAGAGGTGGTGGGCACTGAAGCTTTCTTT. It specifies CASTQEVVGTEAFF.

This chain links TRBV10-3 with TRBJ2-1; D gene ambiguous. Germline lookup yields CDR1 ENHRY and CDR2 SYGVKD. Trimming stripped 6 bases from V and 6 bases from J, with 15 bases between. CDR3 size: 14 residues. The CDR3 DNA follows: TGTGCCATCAGCGGAGATGACTTAGGCAATGAGCAGTTCTTC. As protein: CAISGDDLGNEQFF.

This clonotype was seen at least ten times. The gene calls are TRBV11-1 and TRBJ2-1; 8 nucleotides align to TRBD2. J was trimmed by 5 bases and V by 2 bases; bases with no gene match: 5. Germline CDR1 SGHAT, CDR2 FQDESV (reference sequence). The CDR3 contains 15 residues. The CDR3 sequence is CASSLLGRANNEQFF. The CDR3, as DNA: TGTGCCAGCAGCTTACTCGGGAGGGCTAACAATGAGCAGTTCTTC.

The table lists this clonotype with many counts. In nucleotides, the CDR3 is TGTGCCAGCAGTTACCCGACAGGAATGAACACTGAAGCTTTCTTT. It specifies CASSYPTGMNTEAFF. V and J are TRBV6-5 and TRBJ1-1, with D possibly being TRBD1 (6 bases). This CDR3 has 15 amino acids. Trimming left V 2 bases short and J 0 bases short, with 10 bases between. Germline CDR1 is MNHEY and CDR2 is SVGAGI.

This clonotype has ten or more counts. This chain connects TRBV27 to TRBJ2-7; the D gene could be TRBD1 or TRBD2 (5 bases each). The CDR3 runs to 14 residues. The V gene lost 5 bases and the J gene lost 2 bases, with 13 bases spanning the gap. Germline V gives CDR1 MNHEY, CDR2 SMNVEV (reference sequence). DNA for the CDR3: TGTGCCAGCAGTCCCCGGAGAGGGGCCTACGAGCAGTACTTC. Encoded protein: CASSPRRGAYEQYF.

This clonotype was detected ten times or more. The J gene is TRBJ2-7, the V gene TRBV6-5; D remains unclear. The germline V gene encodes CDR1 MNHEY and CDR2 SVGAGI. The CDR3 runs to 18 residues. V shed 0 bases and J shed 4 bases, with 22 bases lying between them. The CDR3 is CASSYSRRYLGSQYEQYF. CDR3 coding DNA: TGTGCCAGCAGTTACTCCCGACGTTACCTGGGTTCTCAATACGAGCAGTACTTC.

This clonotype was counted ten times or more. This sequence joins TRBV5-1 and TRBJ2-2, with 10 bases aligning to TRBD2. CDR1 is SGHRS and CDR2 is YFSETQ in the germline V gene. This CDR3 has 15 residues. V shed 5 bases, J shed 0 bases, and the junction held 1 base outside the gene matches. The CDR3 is CASSLAGANTGELFF. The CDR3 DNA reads TGCGCCAGCAGTCTAGCGGGAGCGAACACCGGGGAGCTGTTTTTT.

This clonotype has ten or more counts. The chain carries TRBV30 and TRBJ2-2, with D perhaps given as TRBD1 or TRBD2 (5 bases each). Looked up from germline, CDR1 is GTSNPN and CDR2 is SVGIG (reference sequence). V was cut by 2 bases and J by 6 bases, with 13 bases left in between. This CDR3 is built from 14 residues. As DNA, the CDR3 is TGTGCCTGGAGTACCGGGACCACCCCCGGGGAGCTGTTTTTT. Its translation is CAWSTGTTPGELFF.

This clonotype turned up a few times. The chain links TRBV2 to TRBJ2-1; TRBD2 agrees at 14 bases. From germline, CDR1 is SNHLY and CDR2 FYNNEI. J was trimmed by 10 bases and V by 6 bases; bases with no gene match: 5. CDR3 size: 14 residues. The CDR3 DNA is TGTGCCAGCAGGGCGACTAGCGGGAGGGGGGAGCAGTTCTTC. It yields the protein CASRATSGRGEQFF.

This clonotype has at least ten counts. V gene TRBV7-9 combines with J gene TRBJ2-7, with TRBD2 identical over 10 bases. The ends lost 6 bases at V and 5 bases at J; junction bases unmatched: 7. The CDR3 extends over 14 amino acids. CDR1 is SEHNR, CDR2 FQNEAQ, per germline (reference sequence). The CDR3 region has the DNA TGTGCCAGCAGTAAAGCGGGAGGGCCTAACGAGCAGTACTTC. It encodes CASSKAGGPNEQYF.

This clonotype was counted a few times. The CDR3 is CASSRGVGSGSTDTQYF. The CDR3 nucleotides read TGTGCCAGCAGCCGTGGAGTAGGTAGCGGGAGCACAGATACGCAGTATTTT. The genes are TRBV7-3 and TRBJ2-3; 7 nucleotides match TRBD2. The germline CDR1 and CDR2 sequences are SGHTA and FQGTGA. This CDR3 is 17 amino acids long. V was pared by 5 bases and J by 0 bases, with 11 bases of the junction left unmatched.

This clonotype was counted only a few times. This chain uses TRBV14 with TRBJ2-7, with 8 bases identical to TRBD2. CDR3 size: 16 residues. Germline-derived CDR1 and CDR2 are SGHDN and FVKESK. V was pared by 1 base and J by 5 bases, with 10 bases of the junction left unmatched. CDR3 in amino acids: CASSQGLSGTRNEQYF. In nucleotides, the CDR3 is TGTGCCAGCAGCCAAGGGTTGTCCGGGACTAGAAACGAGCAGTACTTC.

CDR3 coding DNA: TGTGCTAGTGGGGGGGGGCGGGAAGGAGATCGGGAGCAGTTCTTC. Translating it yields CASGGGREGDREQFF. V usage is TRBV12-5 and J usage is TRBJ2-1; TRBD2 is a possible D gene (7 bases). CDR1 is LGHNT and CDR2 is FRNRAP in the germline V gene. The CDR3 runs 15 residues. V was clipped by 6 bases and J by 10 bases, with 22 bases between them.

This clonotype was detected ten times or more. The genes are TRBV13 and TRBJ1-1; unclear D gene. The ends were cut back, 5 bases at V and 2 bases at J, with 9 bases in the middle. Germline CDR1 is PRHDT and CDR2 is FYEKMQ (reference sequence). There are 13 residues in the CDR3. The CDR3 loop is CASSAPANTEAFF. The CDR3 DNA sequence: TGTGCCAGCAGCGCTCCCGCAAACACTGAAGCTTTCTTT.